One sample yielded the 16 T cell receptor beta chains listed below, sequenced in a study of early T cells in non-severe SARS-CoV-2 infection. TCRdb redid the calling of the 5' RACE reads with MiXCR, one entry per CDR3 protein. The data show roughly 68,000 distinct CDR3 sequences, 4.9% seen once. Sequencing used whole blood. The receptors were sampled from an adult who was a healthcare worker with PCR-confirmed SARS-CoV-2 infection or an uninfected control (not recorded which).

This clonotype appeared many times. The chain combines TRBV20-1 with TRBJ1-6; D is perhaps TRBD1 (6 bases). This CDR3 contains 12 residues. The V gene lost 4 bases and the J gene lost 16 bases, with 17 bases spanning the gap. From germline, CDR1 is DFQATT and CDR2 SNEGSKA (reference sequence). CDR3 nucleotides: TGCAGTGCTAATGAGGGGGGGAATGAACTCCACTTT. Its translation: CSANEGGNELHF.

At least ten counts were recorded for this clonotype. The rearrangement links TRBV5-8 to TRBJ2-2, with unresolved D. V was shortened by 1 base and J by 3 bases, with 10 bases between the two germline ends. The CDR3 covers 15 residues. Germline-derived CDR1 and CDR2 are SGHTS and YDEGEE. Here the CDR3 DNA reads TGTGCCAGCAGCTTGTATCGCCGAGACACCGGGGAGCTGTTTTTT. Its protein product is CASSLYRRDTGELFF.

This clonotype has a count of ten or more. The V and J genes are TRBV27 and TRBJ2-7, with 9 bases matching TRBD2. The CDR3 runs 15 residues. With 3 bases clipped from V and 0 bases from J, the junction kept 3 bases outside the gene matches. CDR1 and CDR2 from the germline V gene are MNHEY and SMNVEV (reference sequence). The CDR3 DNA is TGTGCCAGCAGTTTGGTTAGCGGGAGCTCCTACGAGCAGTACTTC. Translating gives CASSLVSGSSYEQYF.

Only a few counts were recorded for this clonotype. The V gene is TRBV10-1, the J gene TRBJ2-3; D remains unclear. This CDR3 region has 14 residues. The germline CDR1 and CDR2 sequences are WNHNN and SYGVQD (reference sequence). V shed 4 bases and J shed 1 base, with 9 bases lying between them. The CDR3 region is CASSGTVGTDTQYF. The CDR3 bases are TGCGCCAGCAGTGGTACGGTGGGCACAGATACGCAGTATTTT.

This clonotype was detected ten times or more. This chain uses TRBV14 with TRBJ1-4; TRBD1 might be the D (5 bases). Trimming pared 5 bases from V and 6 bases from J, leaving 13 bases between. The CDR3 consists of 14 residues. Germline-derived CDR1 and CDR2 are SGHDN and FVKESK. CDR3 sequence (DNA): TGTGCCAGCAGCTCTGACAGTCCTTATGAAAAACTGTTTTTT. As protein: CASSSDSPYEKLFF.

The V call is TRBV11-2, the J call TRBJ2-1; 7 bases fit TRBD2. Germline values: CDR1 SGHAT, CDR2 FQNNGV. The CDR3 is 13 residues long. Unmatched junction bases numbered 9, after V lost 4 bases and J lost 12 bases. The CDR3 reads CASSSPGPGGQFF. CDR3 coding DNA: TGTGCCAGCAGCTCGCCGGGCCCGGGAGGGCAGTTCTTC. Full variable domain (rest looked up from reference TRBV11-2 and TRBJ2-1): EAGVAQSPRYKIIEKRQSVAFWCNPISGHATLYWYQQILGQGPKLLIQFQNNGVVDDSQLPKDRFSAERLKGVDSTLKIQPAKLEDSAVYLCASSSPGPGGQFFGPGTRLTVL.

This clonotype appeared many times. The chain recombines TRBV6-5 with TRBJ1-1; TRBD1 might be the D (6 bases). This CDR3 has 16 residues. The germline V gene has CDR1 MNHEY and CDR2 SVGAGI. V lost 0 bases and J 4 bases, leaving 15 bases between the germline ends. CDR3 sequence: CASSYSSGESGTEAFF. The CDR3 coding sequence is TGTGCCAGCAGTTACTCATCAGGGGAGAGTGGCACTGAAGCTTTCTTT.

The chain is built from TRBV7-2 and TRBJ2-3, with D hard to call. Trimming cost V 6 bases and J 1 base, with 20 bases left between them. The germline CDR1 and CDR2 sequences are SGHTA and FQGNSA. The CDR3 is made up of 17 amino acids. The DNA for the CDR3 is TGTGCCAGCAGGTGGCCCGAGGACGTTTCTGGCACAGATACGCAGTATTTT. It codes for CASRWPEDVSGTDTQYF. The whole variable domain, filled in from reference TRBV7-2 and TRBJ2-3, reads GAGVSQSPSNKVTEKGKDVELRCDPISGHTALYWYRQSLGQGLEFLIYFQGNSAPDKSGLPSDRFSAERTGGSVSTLTIQRTQQEDSAVYLCASRWPEDVSGTDTQYFGPGTRLTVL.

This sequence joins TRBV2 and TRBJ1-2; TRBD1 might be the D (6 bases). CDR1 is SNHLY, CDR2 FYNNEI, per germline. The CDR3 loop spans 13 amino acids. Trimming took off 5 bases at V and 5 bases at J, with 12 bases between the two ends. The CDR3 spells CASSYRVEYGYTF. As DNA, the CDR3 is TGTGCCAGCAGTTACAGGGTGGAGTATGGCTACACCTTC.

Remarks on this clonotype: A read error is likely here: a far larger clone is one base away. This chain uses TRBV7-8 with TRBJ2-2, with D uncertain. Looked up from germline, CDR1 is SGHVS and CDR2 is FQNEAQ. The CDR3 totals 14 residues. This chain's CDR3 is CTSSLIQNTGELFF. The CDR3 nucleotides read TGTACCAGCAGCTTAATCCAGAACACCGGGGAGCTGTTTTTT.

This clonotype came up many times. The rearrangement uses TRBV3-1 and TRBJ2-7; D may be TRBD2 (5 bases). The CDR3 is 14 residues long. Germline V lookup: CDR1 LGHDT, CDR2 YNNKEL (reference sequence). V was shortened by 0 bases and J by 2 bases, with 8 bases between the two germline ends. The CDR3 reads CASSQDLRAYEQYF. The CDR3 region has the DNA TGTGCCAGCAGCCAAGATCTGAGGGCCTACGAGCAGTACTTC.

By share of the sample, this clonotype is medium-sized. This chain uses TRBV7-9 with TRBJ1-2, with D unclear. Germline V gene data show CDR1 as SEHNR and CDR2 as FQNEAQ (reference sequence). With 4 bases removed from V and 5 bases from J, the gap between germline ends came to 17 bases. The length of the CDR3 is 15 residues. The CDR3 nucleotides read TGTGCCAGCAGCTCCCCCGCGTCGTTGTATTATGGCTACACCTTC. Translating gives CASSSPASLYYGYTF.

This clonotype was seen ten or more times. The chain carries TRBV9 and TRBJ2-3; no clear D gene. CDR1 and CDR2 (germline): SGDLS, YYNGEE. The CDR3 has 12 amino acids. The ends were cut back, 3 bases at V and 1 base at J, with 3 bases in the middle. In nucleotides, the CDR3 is TGTGCCAGCAGCGAGGGCACAGATACGCAGTATTTT. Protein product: CASSEGTDTQYF.

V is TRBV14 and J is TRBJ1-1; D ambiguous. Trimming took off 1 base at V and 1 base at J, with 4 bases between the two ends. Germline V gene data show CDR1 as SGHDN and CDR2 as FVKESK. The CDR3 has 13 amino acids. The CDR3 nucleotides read TGTGCCAGCAGCCAAGGGTCGAACACTGAAGCTTTCTTT. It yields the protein CASSQGSNTEAFF.

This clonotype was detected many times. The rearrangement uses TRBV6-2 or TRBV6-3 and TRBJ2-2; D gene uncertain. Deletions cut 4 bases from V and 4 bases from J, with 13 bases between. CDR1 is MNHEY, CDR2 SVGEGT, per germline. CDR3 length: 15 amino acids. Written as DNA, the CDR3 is TGTGCCAGCAGTTCCGTCCGACGGGTCACCGGGGAGCTGTTTTTT. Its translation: CASSSVRRVTGELFF.

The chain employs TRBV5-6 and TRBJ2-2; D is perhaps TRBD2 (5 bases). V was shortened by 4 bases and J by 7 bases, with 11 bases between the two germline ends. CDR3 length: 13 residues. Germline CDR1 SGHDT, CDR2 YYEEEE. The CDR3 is CASSRLAGGELFF. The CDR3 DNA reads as TGTGCCAGCAGCCGTCTAGCAGGCGGGGAGCTGTTTTTT.